The present entry profiles one T cell receptor (beta chain) with its context. The PCR had 60 Vbeta and 13 Jbeta primers. Produced via immunoSEQ multiplex PCR; TCRdb's table is partial and in-frame only. The data show about 160,000 clones, about 83% seen once. This specimen belongs to a study of cytomegalovirus exposure and HLA in healthy donors. CDR1 and CDR2 from the germline V gene are SNHLY and FYNNEI. CDR3 length: 13 residues. After removal of 7 bases from V and 4 bases from J, the junction contained 3 bases not matched to a gene. What was sequenced was PBMCs. The chain uses TRBV2 and TRBJ1-4; the match to TRBD1 covers 7 bases. The TCR comes from a woman in her thirties in good health and CMV-seronegative. The CDR3 DNA follows: TGTGCCAGCACTCGGGACAGTAATGAAAAACTGTTTTTT. It codes for CASTRDSNEKLFF.